This T cell receptor (beta chain) appears in the sequencing data of a study of cytomegalovirus exposure and HLA in healthy donors. The PCR contained 60 Vbeta and 13 Jbeta primers. Generated by immunoSEQ multiplex PCR, the TCRdb table keeps only in-frame clones and is missing some. The repertoire has approximately 130,000 clones, roughly 80% of them found once; the top ten carry around 3.6%. This CDR3 has 11 amino acids. Trimming stripped 5 bases from V and 5 bases from J, with 6 bases between. Germline CDR1 is SNHLY and CDR2 is FYNNEI. Sample: PBMCs. The clonotype was recovered from a woman aged 40 to 49 in good health and CMV-seronegative. The chain couples TRBV2 to TRBJ1-2, with D possibly TRBD1 on 6 matching bases. The CDR3 DNA follows: TGTGCCAGCAGTACAGGGTATGGCTACACCTTC. Protein: CASSTGYGYTF.